A single sample gave rise to the 29 T cell receptor beta chains below, sequenced in a study of T cell clonality in common variable immunodeficiency. Here immunoSEQ multiplex PCR was the method, and the copy in TCRdb shows in-frame clones only, minus some. The sample holds about 31,000 clones, and no clone turns up only once. What was sequenced was peripheral blood mononuclear cells. These receptors originate from a person aged 18 to 70 in good health.

On this clone itself: The read terminates 3 residues ahead of where the CDR3 ends, so the germline J gene completes it. V is TRBV19 and J is TRBJ1-5, with a weak D call TRBD1 (6 bases). The length of the CDR3 is 15 residues. Germline V gives CDR1 LNHDA, CDR2 SQIVND (reference sequence). V dropped 7 bases and J dropped 4 bases, with 17 bases sitting between them. The CDR3 protein is CASTRGGRNNQPQHF. CDR3 bases read: TGTGCCAGTACCCGAGGGGGACGGAATAATCAGCCC.

This clone was observed many times. The read comes to an end 3 residues before the CDR3 does, leaving the germline J gene to fill in the end. This chain joins TRBV6-1 and TRBJ1-1; unclear D gene. Germline V CDR1 and CDR2: MNHNS, SASEGT. The CDR3 extends over 13 amino acids. With 2 bases removed from V and 3 bases from J, the gap between germline ends came to 7 bases. The CDR3 spells CASSEQAHTEAFF. CDR3 bases read: TGTGCCAGCAGTGAACAGGCACACACTGAA.

This clone was detected many times. The CDR3 goes on 3 residues after the read ends, and that part is filled in from the germline J gene. The chain is built from TRBV29-1 and TRBJ2-7; 7 bases agree with TRBD1. V shed 1 base, J shed 4 bases, and the junction held 4 bases outside the gene matches. The CDR3 runs 13 residues. In germline, CDR1 is SQVTM, CDR2 ANQGSEA. The sequenced CDR3 bases are TGCAGCGTTGAAGGGACAGGACAATACGAG. This codes for CSVEGTGQYE. In full, the CDR3 is CSVEGTGQYEQYF.

In this sample, this clone turned up many times. From the germline J gene comes the end of the CDR3, since the read stops 3 residues before it. The V and J genes are TRBV14 and TRBJ2-5, with D perhaps TRBD1 or TRBD2 (6 bases each). CDR1 SGHDN and CDR2 FVKESK come from the germline V gene. Trimming pared 2 bases from V and 0 bases from J, leaving 13 bases between. This CDR3 is built from 16 residues. The chain's CDR3 is CASSQLGAGNQETQYF. CDR3 bases read: TGTGCCAGCAGCCAACTGGGGGCGGGAAACCAAGAGACC.

This clone was detected ten times or more. Read sequence stops 3 residues before the CDR3 end, and the germline J gene provides the missing end. The chain links TRBV19 to TRBJ1-1, with TRBD1 as a possible D gene (5 bases). The CDR3 has 16 residues. V was trimmed by 0 bases and J by 1 base, leaving 12 bases between them. Germline CDR1 LNHDA, CDR2 SQIVND (reference sequence). The CDR3 DNA, read in part, is TGTGCCAGTAGTATAGAGGCAGGGTTTGAGAACACTGAA. Its protein is CASSIEAGFENTE. The full CDR3 reads CASSIEAGFENTEAFF.

This clone was recorded at least ten times. The CDR3 goes on 3 residues after the read ends, and that part is filled in from the germline J gene. This rearrangement joins TRBV7-9 to TRBJ2-7, with 8 bases that match TRBD2. The CDR3 length is 14 residues. In germline, CDR1 is SEHNR, CDR2 FQNEAQ (reference sequence). J gave up 6 bases and V 0 bases, and 4 bases lay outside the gene matches. Partial CDR3 DNA: TGTGCCAGCAGCTTAGCTAGCGGGGTAGGCGAG. Encoded protein: CASSLASGVGE. The CDR3 reads in full as CASSLASGVGEQYF. Using reference TRBV7-9 and TRBJ2-7 for the parts outside the CDR3, the full variable domain is DTGVSQNPRHKITKRGQNVTFRCDPISEHNRLYWYRQTLGQGPEFLTYFQNEAQLEKSRLLSDRFSAERPKGSFSTLEIQRTEQGDSAMYLCASSLASGVGEQYFGPGTRLTVT.

A few counts support this clone. The read comes to an end 3 residues before the CDR3 does, leaving the germline J gene to fill in the end. This chain connects TRBV18 to TRBJ1-2; a weak D match, TRBD1 (6 bases). V was trimmed by 4 bases and J by 7 bases, leaving 16 bases between them. Germline CDR1 KGHSH, CDR2 LQKENI. CDR3 size: 14 residues. The CDR3 here is CASSLGAGESGYTF. The sequenced part of the CDR3 DNA is TGTGCCAGCTCACTCGGCGCAGGGGAAAGTGGC.

This clone came up many times. The read comes to an end 3 residues before the CDR3 does, leaving the germline J gene to fill in the end. This sequence joins TRBV11-2 and TRBJ1-2; 10 positions agree with TRBD1. The CDR3 has 13 residues. The germline CDR1 and CDR2 sequences are SGHAT and FQNNGV. V lost 4 bases to trimming and J lost 5 bases; unmatched junction nucleotides: 1. CDR3 residues: CASSWDRGYGYTF. Incomplete CDR3 DNA: TGTGCCAGCAGCTGGGACAGGGGATATGGC.

The sample holds many counts of this clone. The read finishes 3 residues shy of the CDR3 end, and the germline J gene is used to complete it. The rearrangement uses TRBV13 and TRBJ2-2; 8 bases line up with TRBD1. The V segment lost 4 bases and the J segment 4 bases; nucleotides outside the gene matches: 8. The CDR3 is 16 amino acids. CDR1 and CDR2 from the germline V gene are PRHDT and FYEKMQ (reference sequence). The covered CDR3 bases are TGTGCCAGCAGCTCCTTGGGGACAGGAGTCACCGGGGAG. This codes for CASSSLGTGVTGE. The CDR3 reads in full as CASSSLGTGVTGELFF.

At least ten counts were recorded for this clone. The read ends 3 residues before the CDR3 terminus; that terminus is restored from the germline J gene. The chain couples TRBV5-1 to TRBJ2-2; 10 positions agree with TRBD1. The CDR3 covers 15 residues. Looked up from germline, CDR1 is SGHRS and CDR2 is YFSETQ. J gave up 3 bases and V 3 bases, and 2 bases lay outside the gene matches. The CDR3 sequence is CASSWTGGDTGELFF. The covered CDR3 bases are TGCGCCAGCAGCTGGACAGGGGGAGACACCGGGGAG.

This clone was seen at least ten times. The read gets to within 3 residues of the CDR3 end, and the germline J gene fills in the rest. The chain carries TRBV7-6 and TRBJ2-7, with 8 bases aligning to TRBD1. V gave up 5 bases and J gave up 4 bases; unmatched junction bases: 4. Germline V gene lookup returns CDR1 SGHVS and CDR2 FNYEAQ. The CDR3 is made up of 13 amino acids. The CDR3 here is CASSRQGPYEQYF. CDR3 bases read: TGTGCCAGCAGCCGACAGGGGCCTTACGAG.

This clone was picked up many times. CDR3 region: CSALQADEQYF. The sequenced part of the CDR3 DNA is TGCAGTGCTCTCCAAGCGGACGAG. The V and J genes are TRBV20-1 and TRBJ2-7; D might be TRBD2 (5 bases). The read terminates 3 residues ahead of where the CDR3 ends, so the germline J gene completes it. V was clipped by 5 bases and J by 5 bases, with 10 bases between them. CDR1 is DFQATT, CDR2 SNEGSKA, per germline (reference sequence). The CDR3 spans 11 residues.

This clone was observed at least ten times. Read sequence stops 3 residues before the CDR3 end, and the germline J gene provides the missing end. The V call is TRBV2, the J call TRBJ2-2; TRBD2 aligns across 11 bases. V lost 6 bases and J lost 9; bases outside the gene matches: 6. The germline gives CDR1 SNHLY, CDR2 FYNNEI. This CDR3 has 14 residues. CDR3 residues: CASSRLAGMWELFF. Partial CDR3 DNA: TGTGCCAGCAGCCGACTAGCGGGAATGTGGGAG.

Ten or more counts support this clone. The CDR3 goes on 3 residues after the read ends, and that part is filled in from the germline J gene. The rearrangement links TRBV4-2 to TRBJ1-2; 7 bases align to TRBD1. Per the germline V gene, CDR1 is LGHNA and CDR2 is YNFKEQ. The CDR3 is 17 amino acids. J lost 0 bases, V lost 1 base, and 8 bases had no gene match. CDR3 residues: CASSQAMGTDPNYGYTF. The DNA read from the CDR3 is TGTGCCAGCAGCCAAGCGATGGGGACAGATCCTAACTATGGC.

This clone was recorded many times. The CDR3 end is not reached by the read, which stops 3 residues before it; the germline J gene fills it in. The chain couples TRBV11-2 to TRBJ2-5; weak D call: TRBD1 (6 bases). Germline V gene lookup returns CDR1 SGHAT and CDR2 FQNNGV. Trimming left V 5 bases short and J 4 bases short, with 11 bases between. The CDR3 consists of 13 residues. The CDR3 protein is CASSKTGGETQYF. The covered CDR3 bases are TGTGCCAGCAGCAAGACAGGAGGAGAGACC.

This clone was detected ten times or more. From the germline J gene comes the end of the CDR3, since the read stops 3 residues before it. The chain recombines TRBV5-4 with TRBJ2-3, with TRBD2 as a possible D gene (7 bases). The length of the CDR3 is 13 residues. Germline CDR1 reads SGHNT; CDR2 reads YYREEE (reference sequence). Trimming left V 2 bases short and J 5 bases short, with 9 bases between. CDR3 DNA (partial): TGTGCCAGCAGCTTAGGGGGGGTAGATACG. Protein product: CASSLGGVDT. The full CDR3 protein is CASSLGGVDTQYF.

This clone appeared many times. The sequenced fragment ends 3 residues before the CDR3 boundary, so the rest is inferred from the germline J gene. This chain connects TRBV5-1 to TRBJ2-7, with 7 bases matching TRBD2. CDR1 is SGHRS and CDR2 is YFSETQ in the germline V gene. The CDR3 is 13 residues long. The V and J ends lost 5 bases and 4 bases, in that order; junction bases with no gene match: 6. CDR3 DNA, as far as it was read: TGCGCCAGCAGTATGCAGGGAGGGTACGAG. The encoded protein is CASSMQGGYE. The entire CDR3 sequence reads CASSMQGGYEQYF. The variable domain in full, with the rest retrieved from reference TRBV5-1 and TRBJ2-7, is KAGVTQTPRYLIKTRGQQVTLSCSPISGHRSVSWYQQTPGQGLQFLFEYFSETQRNKGNFPGRFSGRQFSNSRSEMNVSTLELGDSALYLCASSMQGGYEQYFGPGTRLTVT.

This clone has at least ten counts. The CDR3 spells CASRITATNEKLFF. The sequenced part of the CDR3 DNA is TGTGCCAGCAGGATTACCGCAACTAATGAAAAG. The chain has TRBV2 and TRBJ2-2, with unresolved D. The read ends 3 residues before the CDR3 terminus; that terminus is restored from the germline J gene. Germline V gene data show CDR1 as SNHLY and CDR2 as FYNNEI. The CDR3 loop spans 14 amino acids.

In regard to this clone: The read ends 3 residues shy of where the CDR3 ends; the end is completed using the germline J gene. The chain uses TRBV19 and TRBJ1-2; D call uncertain. Germline lookup yields CDR1 LNHDA and CDR2 SQIVND (reference sequence). The CDR3 runs to 15 residues. The chain's CDR3 is CASMRGSGRVNDYTF. The sequenced CDR3 bases are TGTGCCAGTATGCGGGGATCCGGTCGAGTCAATGAC.

Regarding this clone: The observed sequence ends 3 residues before the CDR3 terminus, with the missing tail filled in from the germline J gene. This sequence joins TRBV18 and TRBJ1-2, with unresolved D. Germline CDR1 reads KGHSH; CDR2 reads LQKENI. CDR3 size: 15 residues. Partial CDR3 DNA: TGTGCCAGCTCACCATACGCGGGAGAGAGTGGCGAC. It is translated as CASSPYAGESGD. The CDR3 in its entirety is CASSPYAGESGDYTF. Based on the CDR3 plus reference TRBV18 and TRBJ1-2, the full variable domain is NAGVMQNPRHLVRRRGQEARLRCSPMKGHSHVYWYRQLPEEGLKFMVYLQKENIIDESGMPKERFSAEFPKEGPSILRIQQVVRGDSAAYFCASSPYAGESGDYTFGSGTRLTVV.

This clone was observed at least ten times. The CDR3 end falls 3 residues outside the read, so it is completed with the germline J gene. The rearrangement uses TRBV18 and TRBJ2-5, with 8 bases lining up with TRBD2. The CDR3 spans 15 residues. Germline CDR1 and CDR2: KGHSH and LQKENI. The trim removed 3 bases at V and 3 bases at J, leaving 6 bases unmatched. The CDR3 sequence is CASSPSVAGKETQYF. Incomplete CDR3 DNA: TGTGCCAGCTCACCCTCAGTAGCGGGGAAAGAGACC. The whole variable domain, filled in from reference TRBV18 and TRBJ2-5, reads NAGVMQNPRHLVRRRGQEARLRCSPMKGHSHVYWYRQLPEEGLKFMVYLQKENIIDESGMPKERFSAEFPKEGPSILRIQQVVRGDSAAYFCASSPSVAGKETQYFGPGTRLLVL.

This clone was observed at least ten times. The missing CDR3 end, 3 residues past where the read stops, is filled in from the germline J gene. This chain uses TRBV20-1 with TRBJ2-1; D possibly corresponds to TRBD2 (6 bases). Germline CDR1 and CDR2: DFQATT and SNEGSKA (reference sequence). Trimming pared 2 bases from V and 3 bases from J, leaving 17 bases between. The CDR3 runs to 16 residues. CDR3 residues: CSARPQIPGVYNEQFF. The sequenced CDR3 bases are TGCAGTGCTAGACCTCAAATACCGGGGGTCTACAATGAG.

This clone was detected only a few times. The read terminates 3 residues before the CDR3 end, so the remaining end is supplied by the germline J gene. This rearrangement joins TRBV18 to TRBJ1-2; TRBD1 is a possible D gene (5 bases). Germline-derived CDR1 and CDR2 are KGHSH and LQKENI. The length of the CDR3 is 16 residues. CDR3 region: CASSTGTSGGSYDYTF. CDR3 bases read: TGTGCCAGCTCAACCGGGACTAGCGGGGGTTCCTACGAC.

This clone was picked up many times. The read terminates 3 residues ahead of where the CDR3 ends, so the germline J gene completes it. The genes are TRBV2 and TRBJ2-3, with D possibly being TRBD1 (6 bases). V lost 5 bases and J 0 bases, leaving 12 bases between the germline ends. This CDR3 contains 15 residues. Germline V CDR1 and CDR2: SNHLY, FYNNEI. CDR3 DNA (partial): TGTGCCAGCAGTCGCGACAGGCCTAGCACAGATACG. Amino acids: CASSRDRPSTDT. The entire CDR3 is CASSRDRPSTDTQYF.

This clone was counted ten times or more. CDR3 sequence reads: CASIADYVSYNEQFF. Incomplete CDR3 DNA: TGTGCCAGCATAGCAGACTACGTCTCCTACAATGAG. The chain joins TRBV2 to TRBJ2-1, with a possible D match to TRBD2 (5 bases). Coverage ceases 3 residues before the CDR3 finishes, and the germline J gene fills in the end. The CDR3 is made up of 15 amino acids. Trimming removed 7 bases from V and 0 bases from J, with 13 bases in between. Per the germline V gene, CDR1 is SNHLY and CDR2 is FYNNEI.

This clone was seen repeatedly, ten times or more. The read terminates 3 residues ahead of where the CDR3 ends, so the germline J gene completes it. This chain uses TRBV28 with TRBJ2-3, with TRBD2 matching 11 bases. The germline V gene encodes CDR1 MDHEN and CDR2 SYDVKM. The CDR3 totals 17 residues. The ends lost 3 bases at V and 2 bases at J; junction bases unmatched: 7. CDR3 loop: CASSFSPTSGATDTQYF. Incomplete CDR3 DNA: TGTGCCAGCAGTTTCTCCCCGACTAGCGGGGCCACAGATACG.

At least ten counts were recorded for this clone. CDR3 DNA, as far as it was read: TGTGCCAGCAGCTTAAACGGGTATACCGGGGAG. Translated: CASSLNGYTGE. The full CDR3 reads CASSLNGYTGELFF. The rearrangement uses TRBV7-8 and TRBJ2-2, with D unclear. Coverage ceases 3 residues before the CDR3 finishes, and the germline J gene fills in the end. Deletions cut 2 bases from V and 5 bases from J, with 9 bases between. Germline loops: CDR1 SGHVS, CDR2 FQNEAQ. The CDR3 is made up of 14 amino acids. The whole variable domain, filled in from reference TRBV7-8 and TRBJ2-2, reads GAGVSQSPRYKVAKRGQDVALRCDPISGHVSLFWYQQALGQGPEFLTYFQNEAQLDKSGLPSDRFFAERPEGSVSTLKIQRTQQEDSAVYLCASSLNGYTGELFFGEGSRLTVL.

In its sample, this clone was seen many times. The CDR3 sequence is CSAVQGVKNIQYF. Incomplete CDR3 DNA: TGCAGTGCTGTACAGGGGGTCAAAAACATT. The chain joins TRBV20-1 to TRBJ2-4; 8 bases map to TRBD1. The read ends 3 residues early relative to the CDR3; the germline J gene fills the gap. CDR3 length equals 13 residues. Germline-derived CDR1 and CDR2 are DFQATT and SNEGSKA (reference sequence). The V segment lost 5 bases and the J segment 3 bases; nucleotides outside the gene matches: 3.

This clone was counted ten times or more. The read terminates 3 residues ahead of where the CDR3 ends, so the germline J gene completes it. This chain links TRBV20-1 with TRBJ2-7, with TRBD1 as a possible D gene (6 bases). The CDR3 is 16 amino acids. The V end was cut by 5 bases, the J end by 2 bases, with 22 bases between. Looked up from germline, CDR1 is DFQATT and CDR2 is SNEGSKA (reference sequence). The CDR3 sequence is CSAWPVGQHHTYEQYF. The CDR3 DNA, read in part, is TGCAGTGCTTGGCCTGTCGGACAGCACCATACCTACGAG.